Listed below are T cell receptor beta chains from one sample, sequenced in a study of OX40 agonist ivuxolimab in advanced cancers. Profiling relied on immunoSEQ multiplex PCR, and the TCRdb table lists in-frame clones only, not all of them. This repertoire shows 9,500 to 15,000 clones, around 76% found once; its top ten account for about 29%. The sample consisted of CD4+ or CD8+ T cells sorted from blood, taken in a trial of the OX40 agonist ivuxolimab. All receptors derive from an adult with an advanced solid tumor such as melanoma, head and neck, liver or kidney cancer. Both conserved end residues are trimmed from each CDR3. Clone size is shown for a subset of rows, as once, few, many or a class of expanded clone.

j_call	clone_size	v_call	cdr3_aa
TRBJ2-7	NA	TRBV7-9	ASSNRTGASGEQY
TRBJ2-3	NA	TRBV14	ASSQAGGLGDTQY
TRBJ2-2	NA	TRBV9	ASSVEWTTGELF
TRBJ1-6	NA	TRBV5-1	ASSLSGGGSPLH
TRBJ2-3	NA	TRBV19	ASSTLRGVIADTQY
TRBJ1-2	NA	TRBV10-3	AISVSYEGAPGGYT
TRBJ1-5	NA	TRBV4-3	ASSPTATPGQPQH
TRBJ1-1	NA	TRBV28	ASTPLSGTEAF
TRBJ2-1	NA	TRBV9	ASSVGGTSYNEQF
TRBJ1-1	NA	TRBV9	ASSVAGGSQAF
TRBJ2-1	NA	TRBV7-6	ASTKGQGVYNEQF
TRBJ2-1	NA	TRBV29-1	SVGPPEATYNEQF
TRBJ2-2	NA	TRBV27	ASSLVGGPGELF
TRBJ1-1	NA	TRBV18	ASSPEVQPLNTEAF
TRBJ2-1	NA	TRBV19	ASSAYRDTYNEQF
TRBJ2-1	NA	TRBV30	AWALLGNEQF
TRBJ2-1	few	TRBV5-4	ASRPGTSGRIEQF
TRBJ2-1	once	TRBV29-1	SVVQDNEQF
TRBJ1-1	NA	TRBV5-4	ASSMGEGPIGF
TRBJ2-3	NA	TRBV7-9	ASSPPVGGGRDTDTQY
TRBJ1-3	NA	TRBV5-5	ASSLVVTGGRNTIY
TRBJ1-6	NA	TRBV4-1	ASSQFLAPLH
TRBJ2-3	NA	TRBV27	ASSLMGEDTQY
TRBJ2-7	NA	TRBV10-3	AISATLETSGRGLKDYEQY
TRBJ2-5	few	TRBV7-9	ASSSQVFKETQY
TRBJ1-1	once	TRBV4-3	ASSQDEGTKAEAF
TRBJ2-5	NA	TRBV28	ASSLTSGVQETQY
TRBJ2-5	few	TRBV6-5	ASRQAGGETQY
TRBJ2-1	NA	TRBV7-3	ASSLNSGFSGTGGSLSNEQF
TRBJ2-5	few	TRBV27	ASSRRGLGDQETQY
TRBJ2-3	NA	TRBV27	ASSLTSADTQY
TRBJ1-5	NA	TRBV7-9	ASTGQGANQPQH
TRBJ2-5	NA	TRBV7-9	ASEVTGHELETQY
TRBJ1-2	NA	TRBV27	ASSLSMSSLGYGYT
TRBJ1-4	NA	TRBV13	ASSLGQGGNEKLF
TRBJ2-3	NA	TRBV7-2	ASSLVPGVSTDTQY
TRBJ2-2	NA	TRBV7-2	ASSPTVGSNTGELF
TRBJ2-5	NA	TRBV13	ASSTRGQGAETQY
TRBJ2-7	NA	TRBV6-5	ASRPGDDTYEQY
TRBJ1-2	NA	TRBV27	ASSWGRGGSYGYT
TRBJ2-2	NA	TRBV15	ATSTYPAGVGTGELF
TRBJ1-3	NA	TRBV25-1	ASSLTGNTIY
TRBJ2-4	NA	TRBV27	ASSGQQLAKNIQY
TRBJ2-7	NA	TRBV7-9	ASSLLGATYEQY
TRBJ1-3	NA	TRBV9	ASSVDTGDSGNTIY
TRBJ2-7	NA	TRBV7-9	ASSSHLRGHYEQY
TRBJ2-1	NA	TRBV6-5	AAGGDREVNEQF
TRBJ2-7	NA	TRBV9	ASSVDEGLYEQY
TRBJ1-4	once	TRBV27	ASSIYRNEKLF
TRBJ2-1	NA	TRBV11-2	ASSLFQGGDEQF
TRBJ1-2	few	TRBV14	ASSHGQFYGYT
TRBJ1-1	NA	TRBV6-6	ASSYSVAAEAF
TRBJ2-7	NA	TRBV28	ASSSSYEQY
TRBJ2-1	NA	TRBV9	ASSGNEQF
TRBJ2-1	NA	TRBV27	ASSISSSYNEQF
TRBJ2-3	NA	TRBV7-9	ASSWGQGGSDTQY
TRBJ2-3	NA	TRBV30	AWSVRQGVGDTQY